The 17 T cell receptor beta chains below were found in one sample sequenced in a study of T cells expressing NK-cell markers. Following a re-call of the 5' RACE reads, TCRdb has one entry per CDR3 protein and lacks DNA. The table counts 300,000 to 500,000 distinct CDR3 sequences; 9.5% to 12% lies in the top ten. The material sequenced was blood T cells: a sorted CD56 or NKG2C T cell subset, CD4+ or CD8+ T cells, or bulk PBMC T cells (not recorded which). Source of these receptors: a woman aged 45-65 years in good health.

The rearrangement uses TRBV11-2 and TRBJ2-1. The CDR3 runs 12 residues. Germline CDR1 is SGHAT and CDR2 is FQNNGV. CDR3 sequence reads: CASSLVDSKQFF.

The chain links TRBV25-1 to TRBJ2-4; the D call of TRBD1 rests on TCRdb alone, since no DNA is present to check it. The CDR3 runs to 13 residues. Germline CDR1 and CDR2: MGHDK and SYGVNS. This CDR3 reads CASSDLRGNIQYF.

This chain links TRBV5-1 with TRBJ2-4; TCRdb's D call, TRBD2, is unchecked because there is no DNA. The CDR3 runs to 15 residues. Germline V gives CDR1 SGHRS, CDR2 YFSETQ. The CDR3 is CASSLTGRAPNIQYF. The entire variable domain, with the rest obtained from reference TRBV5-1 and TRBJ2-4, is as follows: KAGVTQTPRYLIKTRGQQVTLSCSPISGHRSVSWYQQTPGQGLQFLFEYFSETQRNKGNFPGRFSGRQFSNSRSEMNVSTLELGDSALYLCASSLTGRAPNIQYFGAGTRLSVL.

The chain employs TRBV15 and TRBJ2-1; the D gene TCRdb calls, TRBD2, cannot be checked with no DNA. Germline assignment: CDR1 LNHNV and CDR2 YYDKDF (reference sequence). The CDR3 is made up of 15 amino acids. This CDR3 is CATSRGTRGVGEQFF.

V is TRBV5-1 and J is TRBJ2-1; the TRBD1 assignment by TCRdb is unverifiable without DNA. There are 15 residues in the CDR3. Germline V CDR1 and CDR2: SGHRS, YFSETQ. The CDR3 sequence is CASTFLQGANNEQFF. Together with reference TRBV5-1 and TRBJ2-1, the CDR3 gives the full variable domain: KAGVTQTPRYLIKTRGQQVTLSCSPISGHRSVSWYQQTPGQGLQFLFEYFSETQRNKGNFPGRFSGRQFSNSRSEMNVSTLELGDSALYLCASTFLQGANNEQFFGPGTRLTVL.

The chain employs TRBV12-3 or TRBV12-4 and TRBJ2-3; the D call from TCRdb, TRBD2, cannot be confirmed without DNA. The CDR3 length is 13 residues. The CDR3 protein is CASSHPQADTQYF.

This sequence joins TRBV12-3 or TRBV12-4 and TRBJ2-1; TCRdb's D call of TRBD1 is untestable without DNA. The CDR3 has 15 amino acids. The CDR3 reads CASSHRGIGYNEQFF.

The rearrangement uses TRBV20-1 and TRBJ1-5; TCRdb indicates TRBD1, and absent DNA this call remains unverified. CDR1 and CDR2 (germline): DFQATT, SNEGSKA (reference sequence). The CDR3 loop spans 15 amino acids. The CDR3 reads CSARGTGGGGQPQHF.

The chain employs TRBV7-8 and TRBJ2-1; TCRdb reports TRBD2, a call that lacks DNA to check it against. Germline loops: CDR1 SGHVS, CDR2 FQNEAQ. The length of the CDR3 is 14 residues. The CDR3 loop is CASSPPGTVNEQFF.

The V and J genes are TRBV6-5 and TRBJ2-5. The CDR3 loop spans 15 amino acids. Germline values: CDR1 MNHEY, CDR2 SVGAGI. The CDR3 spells CASSYLQTGQETQYF.

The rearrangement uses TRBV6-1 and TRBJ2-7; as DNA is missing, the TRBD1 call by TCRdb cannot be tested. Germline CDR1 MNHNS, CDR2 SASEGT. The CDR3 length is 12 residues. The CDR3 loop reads CAAGGAAYEQYF.

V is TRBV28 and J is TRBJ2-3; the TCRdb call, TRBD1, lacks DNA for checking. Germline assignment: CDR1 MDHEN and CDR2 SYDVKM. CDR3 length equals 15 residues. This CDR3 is CASSFGTGGRDTQYF.

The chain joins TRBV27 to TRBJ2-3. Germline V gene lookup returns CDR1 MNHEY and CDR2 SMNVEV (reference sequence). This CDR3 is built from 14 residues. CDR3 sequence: CASSFSDGTDTQYF.

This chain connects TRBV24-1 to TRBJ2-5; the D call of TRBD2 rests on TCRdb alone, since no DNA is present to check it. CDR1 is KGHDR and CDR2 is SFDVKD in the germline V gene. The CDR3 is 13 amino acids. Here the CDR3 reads CATAGTSAETQYF.

CDR3 region: CASSLVLARRETQYF. The V call is TRBV5-6, the J call TRBJ2-5; TCRdb picks TRBD2, but there is no DNA to check that call. Looked up from germline, CDR1 is SGHDT and CDR2 is YYEEEE. CDR3 length: 15 amino acids. The full variable domain, completed using reference TRBV5-6 and TRBJ2-5, is DAGVTQSPTHLIKTRGQQVTLRCSPKSGHDTVSWYQQALGQGPQFIFQYYEEEERQRGNFPDRFSGHQFPNYSSELNVNALLLGDSALYLCASSLVLARRETQYFGPGTRLLVL.

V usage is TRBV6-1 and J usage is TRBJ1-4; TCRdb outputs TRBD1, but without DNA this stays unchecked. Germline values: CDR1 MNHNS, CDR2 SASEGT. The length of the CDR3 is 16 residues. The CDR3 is CASRGTFWATNEKLFF.

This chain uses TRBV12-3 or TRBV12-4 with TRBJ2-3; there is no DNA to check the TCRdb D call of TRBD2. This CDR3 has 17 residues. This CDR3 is CASTLPRGTSGTDTQYF.